The 3 T cell receptor beta chains in this list originate from one sample, sequenced in a study of yellow fever vaccine responses in identical twins. One entry per CDR3 protein results from TCRdb running MiXCR on the RT-PCR reads. The table records over 15,000 distinct CDR3 sequences, about two thirds of them present only once. The specimen comprised T cells from blood (PBMCs), unsorted or a sorted subset (not recorded which), sampled before or after yellow fever vaccination (not recorded which). These receptors all come from a young woman who received the yellow fever vaccine.

The CDR3 loop reads CSVRQGSRGLGEQFF. Written as DNA, the CDR3 is TGCAGCGTGAGACAGGGGTCGAGGGGGTTGGGTGAGCAGTTCTTC. This chain joins TRBV29-1 and TRBJ2-1, with 8 bases lining up with TRBD1. Per the germline V gene, CDR1 is SQVTM and CDR2 is ANQGSEA. With V trimmed by 6 bases and J by 9 bases, 16 bases remained unmatched. The CDR3 runs 15 residues.

This clonotype came up once. The chain couples TRBV27 to TRBJ2-3; D remains ambiguous. V was cut by 10 bases and J by 4 bases, with 9 bases left in between. This CDR3 has 11 amino acids. The germline V gene encodes CDR1 MNHEY and CDR2 SMNVEV (reference sequence). The CDR3 DNA reads as TGTGCCACCCAAAGGTCAGATACGCAGTATTTT. This translates into CATQRSDTQYF.

In DNA form, the CDR3 reads TGTGCCAGCAGCTTATCGCGTGGGGGCCGGGAGAACACTGAAGCTTTCTTT. As protein: CASSLSRGGRENTEAFF. V gene TRBV11-1 combines with J gene TRBJ1-1, with TRBD1 as a possible D gene (6 bases). CDR3 length: 17 residues. Germline CDR1 SGHAT, CDR2 FQDESV (reference sequence). Trimming took off 2 bases at V and 1 base at J, with 17 bases between the two ends.